This TCR beta chain was documented in a study of blood T cell repertoires in COVID-19. Original analysis: Amplification of reference gene primers provided the estimated nucleated cell counts. Method: immunoSEQ multiplex PCR; TCRdb's copy keeps in-frame clones and lacks some. The V and J calls and the clone size are those of that table, but D and trimming were determined from the DNA. The table has around 320,000 clones, roughly nine tenths seen once. The clonotype was recovered from a man younger than 35 with active or convalescent COVID-19. The sequenced sample was peripheral blood.

In DNA, the CDR3 is TGTGCCAGCAGTTTATCCGGGACAGGGAACAGGCAGCCCCAGCATTTT. Translated, it gives CASSLSGTGNRQPQHF. The chain recombines TRBV28 with TRBJ1-5; 9 bases line up with TRBD1. CDR1 and CDR2 from the germline V gene are MDHEN and SYDVKM. The CDR3 loop spans 16 amino acids. Losses at the gene ends were 1 base for V and 7 bases for J; bases not matched to a gene: 8.